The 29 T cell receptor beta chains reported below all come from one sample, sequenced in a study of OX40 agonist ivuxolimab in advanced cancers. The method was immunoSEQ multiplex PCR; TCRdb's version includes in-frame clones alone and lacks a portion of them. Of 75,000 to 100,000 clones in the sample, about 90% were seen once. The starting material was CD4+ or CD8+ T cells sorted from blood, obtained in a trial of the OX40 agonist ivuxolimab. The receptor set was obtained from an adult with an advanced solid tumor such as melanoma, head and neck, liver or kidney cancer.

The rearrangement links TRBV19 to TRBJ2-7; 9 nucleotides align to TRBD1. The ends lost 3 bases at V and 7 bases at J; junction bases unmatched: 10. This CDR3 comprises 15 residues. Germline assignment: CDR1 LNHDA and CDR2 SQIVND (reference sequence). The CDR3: CASSMTQGALGEQYF. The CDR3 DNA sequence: TGTGCCAGTAGTATGACACAGGGGGCGCTGGGGGAGCAGTACTTC. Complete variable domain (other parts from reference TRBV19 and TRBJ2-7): DGGITQSPKYLFRKEGQNVTLSCEQNLNHDAMYWYRQDPGQGLRLIYYSQIVNDFQKGDIAEGYSVSREKKESFPLTVTSAQKNPTAFYLCASSMTQGALGEQYFGPGTRLTVT.

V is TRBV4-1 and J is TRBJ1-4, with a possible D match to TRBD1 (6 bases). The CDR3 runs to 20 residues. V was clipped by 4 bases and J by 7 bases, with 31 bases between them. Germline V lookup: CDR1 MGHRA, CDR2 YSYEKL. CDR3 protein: CASSRVRTQQGSRRLEKLFF. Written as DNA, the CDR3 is TGCGCCAGCAGCCGCGTTCGAACCCAACAGGGATCTCGTCGTCTTGAAAAACTGTTTTTT.

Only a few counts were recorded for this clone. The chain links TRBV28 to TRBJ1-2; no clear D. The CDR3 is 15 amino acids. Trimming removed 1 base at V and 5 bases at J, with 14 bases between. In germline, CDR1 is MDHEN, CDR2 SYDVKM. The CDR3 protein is CASSLYPHWLYGYTF. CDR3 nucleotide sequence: TGTGCCAGCAGTTTATACCCGCACTGGTTGTATGGCTACACCTTC.

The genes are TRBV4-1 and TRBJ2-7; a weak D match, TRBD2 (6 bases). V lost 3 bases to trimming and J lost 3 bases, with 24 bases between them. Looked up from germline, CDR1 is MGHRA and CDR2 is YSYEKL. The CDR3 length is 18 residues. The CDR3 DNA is TGCGCCAGCAGCCACGAACGGGGGATTGAGACCCTTCGCTACGAGCAGTACTTC. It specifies CASSHERGIETLRYEQYF.

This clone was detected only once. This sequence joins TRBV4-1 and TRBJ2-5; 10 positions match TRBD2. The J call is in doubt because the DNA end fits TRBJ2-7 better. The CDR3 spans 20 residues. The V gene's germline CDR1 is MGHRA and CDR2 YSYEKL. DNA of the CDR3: TGCGCCAGCAGCCAAACGGCGTTTCCAGCGGGAGGGCCTCCGACCTACGAGCAGTACTTC. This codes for CASSQTAFPAGGPPTYEQYF.

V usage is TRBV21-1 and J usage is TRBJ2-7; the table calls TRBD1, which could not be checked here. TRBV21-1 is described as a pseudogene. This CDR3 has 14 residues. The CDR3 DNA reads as TGTGCCAGCAAACCAGACAGGGACACCTACGAGCAGTACTTC. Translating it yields CASKPDRDTYEQYF.

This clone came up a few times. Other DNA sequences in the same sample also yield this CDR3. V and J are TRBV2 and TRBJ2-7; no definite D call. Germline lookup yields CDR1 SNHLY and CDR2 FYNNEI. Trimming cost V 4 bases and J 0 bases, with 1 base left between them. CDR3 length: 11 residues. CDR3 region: CASSASYEQYF. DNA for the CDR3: TGTGCCAGCAGTGCCTCCTACGAGCAGTACTTC. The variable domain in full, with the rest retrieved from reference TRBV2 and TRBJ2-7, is EPEVTQTPSHQVTQMGQEVILRCVPISNHLYFYWYRQILGQKVEFLVSFYNNEISEKSEIFDDQFSVERPDGSNFTLKIRSTKLEDSAMYFCASSASYEQYFGPGTRLTVT.

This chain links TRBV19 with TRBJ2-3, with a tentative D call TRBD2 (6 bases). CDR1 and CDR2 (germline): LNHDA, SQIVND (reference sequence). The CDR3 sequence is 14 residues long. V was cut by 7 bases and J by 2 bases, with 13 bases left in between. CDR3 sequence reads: CASNPSGFTDTQYF. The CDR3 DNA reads TGTGCCAGTAATCCGAGCGGGTTCACAGATACGCAGTATTTT.

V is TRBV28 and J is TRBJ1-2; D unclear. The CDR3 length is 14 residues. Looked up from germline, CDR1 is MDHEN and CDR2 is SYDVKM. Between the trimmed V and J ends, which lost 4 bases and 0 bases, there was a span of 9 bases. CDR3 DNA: TGTGCCAGCAGTTCCGGGGTCCCTAACTATGGCTACACCTTC. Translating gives CASSSGVPNYGYTF.

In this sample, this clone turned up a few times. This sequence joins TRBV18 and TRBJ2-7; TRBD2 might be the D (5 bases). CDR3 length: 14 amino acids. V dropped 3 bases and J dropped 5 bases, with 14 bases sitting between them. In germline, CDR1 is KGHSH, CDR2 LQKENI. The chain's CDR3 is CASSPPGLPNEQYF. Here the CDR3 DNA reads TGTGCCAGCTCACCTCCCGGACTTCCGAACGAGCAGTACTTC.

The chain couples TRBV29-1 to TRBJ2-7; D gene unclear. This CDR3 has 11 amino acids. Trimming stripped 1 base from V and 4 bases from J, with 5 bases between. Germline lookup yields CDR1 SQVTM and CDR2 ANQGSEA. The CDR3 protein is CSVEAGYEQYF. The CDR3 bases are TGCAGCGTTGAAGCCGGTTACGAGCAGTACTTC.

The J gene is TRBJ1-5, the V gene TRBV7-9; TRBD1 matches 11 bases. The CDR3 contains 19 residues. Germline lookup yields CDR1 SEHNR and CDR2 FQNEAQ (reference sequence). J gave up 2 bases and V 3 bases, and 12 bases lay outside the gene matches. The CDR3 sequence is CASSLRTGGSILGNQPQHF. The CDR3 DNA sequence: TGTGCCAGCAGCTTGAGGACAGGGGGCTCCATACTAGGCAATCAGCCCCAGCATTTT.

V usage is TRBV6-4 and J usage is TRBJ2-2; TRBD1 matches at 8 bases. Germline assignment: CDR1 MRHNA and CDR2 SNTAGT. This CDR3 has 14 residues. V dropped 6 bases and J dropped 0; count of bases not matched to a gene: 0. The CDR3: CASRTGANTGELFF. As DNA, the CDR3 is TGTGCCAGCAGGACAGGGGCGAACACCGGGGAGCTGTTTTTT.

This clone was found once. The CDR3 protein is CASSLQGPNEKLFF. The CDR3 DNA is TGTGCCAGCAGTCTACAGGGACCTAATGAAAAACTGTTTTTT. The chain uses TRBV6-1 and TRBJ1-4, with TRBD1 as a possible D gene (6 bases). CDR1 is MNHNS and CDR2 is SASEGT in the germline V gene. The CDR3 length is 14 residues. Trimming stripped 5 bases from V and 3 bases from J, with 10 bases between.

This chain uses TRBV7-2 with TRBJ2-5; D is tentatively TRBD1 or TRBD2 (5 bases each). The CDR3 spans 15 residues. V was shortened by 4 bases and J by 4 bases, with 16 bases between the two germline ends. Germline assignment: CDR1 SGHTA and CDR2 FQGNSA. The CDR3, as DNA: TGTGCCAGCAGCTGGGGGTCGGGGAGCCTAGAGACCCAGTACTTC. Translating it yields CASSWGSGSLETQYF.

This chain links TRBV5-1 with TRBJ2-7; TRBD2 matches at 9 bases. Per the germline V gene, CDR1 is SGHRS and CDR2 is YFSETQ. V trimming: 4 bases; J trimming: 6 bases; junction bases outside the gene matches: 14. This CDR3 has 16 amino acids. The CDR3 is CASSGPMTSGSAEQYF. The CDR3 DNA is TGCGCCAGCAGCGGGCCCATGACTAGCGGATCTGCCGAGCAGTACTTC.

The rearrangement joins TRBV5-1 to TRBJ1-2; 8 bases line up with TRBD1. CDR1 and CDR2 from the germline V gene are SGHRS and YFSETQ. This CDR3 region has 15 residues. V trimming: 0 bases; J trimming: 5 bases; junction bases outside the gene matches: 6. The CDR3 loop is CASSLAVGQGYGYTF. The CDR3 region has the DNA TGCGCCAGCAGCTTGGCCGTAGGACAGGGATATGGCTACACCTTC.

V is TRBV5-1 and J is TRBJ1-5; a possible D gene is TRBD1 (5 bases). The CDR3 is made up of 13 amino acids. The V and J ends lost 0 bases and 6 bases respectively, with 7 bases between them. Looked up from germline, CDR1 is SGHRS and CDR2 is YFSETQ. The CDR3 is CASSLAGGQPQHF. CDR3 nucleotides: TGCGCCAGCAGCTTGGCCGGGGGTCAGCCCCAGCATTTT.

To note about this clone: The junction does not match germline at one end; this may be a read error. The CDR3 protein is CASNQRQGLDEQYF. The CDR3 nucleotides are TGCGCCAGCAATCAAAGGCAGGGGCTGGACGAGCAGTACTTC. The J gene is TRBJ2-7, the V gene TRBV23-1; tentative D call: TRBD1 (6 bases). TRBV23-1 has ORF status, its function being uncertain. The CDR3 spans 14 residues.

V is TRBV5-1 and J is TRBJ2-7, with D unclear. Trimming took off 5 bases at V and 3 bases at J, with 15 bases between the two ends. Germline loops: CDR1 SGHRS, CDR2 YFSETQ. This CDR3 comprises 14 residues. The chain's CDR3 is CASSMGLAVYEQYF. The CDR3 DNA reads TGCGCCAGCAGTATGGGATTGGCGGTCTACGAGCAGTACTTC.

Written as DNA, the CDR3 is TGTGCAGTTGGAGGGGTAGCCAAAAACATTCAGTACTTC. Its protein product is CAVGGVAKNIQYF. V usage is TRBV2 and J usage is TRBJ2-4, with D possibly being TRBD2 (6 bases). The V gene's germline CDR1 is SNHLY and CDR2 FYNNEI. The CDR3 runs to 13 residues.

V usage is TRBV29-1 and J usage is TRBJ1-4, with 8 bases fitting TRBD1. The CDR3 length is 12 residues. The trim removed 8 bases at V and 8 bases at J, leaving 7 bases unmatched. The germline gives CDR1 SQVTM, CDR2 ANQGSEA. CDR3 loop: CSFRQGREKLFF. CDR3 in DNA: TGCAGCTTTCGACAGGGGCGCGAAAAACTGTTTTTT.

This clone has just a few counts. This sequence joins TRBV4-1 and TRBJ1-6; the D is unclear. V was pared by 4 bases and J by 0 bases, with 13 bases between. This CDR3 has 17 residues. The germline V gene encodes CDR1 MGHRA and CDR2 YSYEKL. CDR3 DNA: TGCGCCAGCAGCCCCTTTGGGTCGAGCTCCTATAATTCACCCCTCCACTTT. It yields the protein CASSPFGSSSYNSPLHF.

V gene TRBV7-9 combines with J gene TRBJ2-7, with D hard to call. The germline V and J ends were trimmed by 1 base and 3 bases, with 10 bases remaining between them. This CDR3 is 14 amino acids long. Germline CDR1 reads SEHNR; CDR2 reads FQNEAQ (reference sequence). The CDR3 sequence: CASSLGAGYYEQYF. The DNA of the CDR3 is TGTGCCAGCAGCTTAGGGGCAGGTTACTACGAGCAGTACTTC.

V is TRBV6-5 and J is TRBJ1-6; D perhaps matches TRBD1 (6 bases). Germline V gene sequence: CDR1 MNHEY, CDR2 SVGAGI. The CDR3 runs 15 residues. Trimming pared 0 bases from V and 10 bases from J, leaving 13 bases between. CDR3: CASSYSPQGPSPLHF. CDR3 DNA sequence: TGTGCCAGCAGTTACTCCCCACAGGGCCCCTCACCCCTCCACTTT.

The chain's CDR3 is CASTPGGGTDTQYF. CDR3 nucleotides: TGCGCCAGCACCCCAGGCGGGGGCACAGATACGCAGTATTTT. This rearrangement joins TRBV5-1 to TRBJ2-3; maybe TRBD2 (6 bases). The CDR3 has 14 amino acids. CDR1 and CDR2 from the germline V gene are SGHRS and YFSETQ. The V and J ends lost 6 bases and 1 base respectively, with 12 bases between them.

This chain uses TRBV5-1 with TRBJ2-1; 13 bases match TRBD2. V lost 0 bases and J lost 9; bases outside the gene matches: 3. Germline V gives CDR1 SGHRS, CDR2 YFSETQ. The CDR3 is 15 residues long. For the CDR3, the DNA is TGCGCCAGCAGCTTGGGACTAGCGGGGGGCGGTGAGCAGTTCTTC. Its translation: CASSLGLAGGGEQFF. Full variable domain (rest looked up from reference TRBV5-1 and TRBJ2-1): KAGVTQTPRYLIKTRGQQVTLSCSPISGHRSVSWYQQTPGQGLQFLFEYFSETQRNKGNFPGRFSGRQFSNSRSEMNVSTLELGDSALYLCASSLGLAGGGEQFFGPGTRLTVL.

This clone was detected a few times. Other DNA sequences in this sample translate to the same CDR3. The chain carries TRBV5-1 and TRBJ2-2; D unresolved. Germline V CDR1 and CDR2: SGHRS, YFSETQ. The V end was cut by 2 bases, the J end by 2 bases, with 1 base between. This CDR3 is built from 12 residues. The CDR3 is CASSFNTGELFF. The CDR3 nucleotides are TGCGCCAGCAGCTTCAACACCGGGGAGCTGTTTTTT.

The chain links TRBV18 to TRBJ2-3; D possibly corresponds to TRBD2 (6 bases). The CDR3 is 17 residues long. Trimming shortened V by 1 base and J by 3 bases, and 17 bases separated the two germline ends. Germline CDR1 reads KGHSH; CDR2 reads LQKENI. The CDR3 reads CASSPQGGRIGTDTQYF. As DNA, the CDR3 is TGTGCCAGCTCACCACAAGGTGGGAGGATTGGTACAGATACGCAGTATTTT.